The 13 T cell receptor beta chains below were found in one sample sequenced in a study of T cell changes during pregnancy in multiple sclerosis (dated by TCRdb to between 2017 and 2020). Library preparation used the immunoSEQ multiplex PCR assay. TCRdb mirrors the immuneACCESS table, restricted to in-frame sequences. Some clones are absent from its copies; in checked studies, under half trace to an unresolved V gene, and the reason for the others is unknown. Across this sample there are 40,000 or so clones, with roughly nine tenths seen only once. Roughly 6.1% of the sample goes to the ten largest clones. Sequenced material: CD8+ T cells from peripheral blood mononuclear cells, taken in the second trimester of pregnancy. All receptors derive from a female donor with multiple sclerosis, enrolled in a pregnancy study.

The rearrangement links TRBV13 to TRBJ2-1; TRBD2 matches 9 bases. The CDR3 covers 18 residues. Unmatched junction bases numbered 11, after V lost 0 bases and J lost 5 bases. Germline V gene data show CDR1 as PRHDT and CDR2 as FYEKMQ (reference sequence). The CDR3 reads CASSLGLAGITMHNEQFF. The CDR3 nucleotides read TGTGCCAGCAGCTTAGGGCTAGCGGGGATCACGATGCACAATGAGCAGTTCTTC. The full variable domain, in which reference TRBV13 and TRBJ2-1 provide the parts outside the CDR3, is AAGVIQSPRHLIKEKRETATLKCYPIPRHDTVYWYQQGPGQDPQFLISFYEKMQSDKGSIPDRFSAQQFSDYHSELNMSSLELGDSALYFCASSLGLAGITMHNEQFFGPGTRLTVL.

This clone is a singleton in its sample. The V call is TRBV7-3, the J call TRBJ1-1, with D hard to call. CDR3 size: 13 residues. Germline V gene sequence: CDR1 SGHTA, CDR2 FQGTGA. V lost 4 bases to trimming and J lost 0 bases, with 6 bases between them. This CDR3 reads CASSSTMNTEAFF. CDR3 bases: TGTGCCAGCAGCTCAACTATGAACACTGAAGCTTTCTTT.

The chain carries TRBV4-1 and TRBJ1-1; no definite D call. CDR1 is MGHRA and CDR2 is YSYEKL in the germline V gene. This CDR3 spans 14 amino acids. V lost 0 bases, J lost 3 bases, and 8 bases lay in between. As DNA, the CDR3 is TGCGCCAGCAGCCAAGATAGCGGTTACACTGAAGCTTTCTTT. It yields the protein CASSQDSGYTEAFF.

The chain employs TRBV14 and TRBJ1-2; D is undetermined. In germline, CDR1 is SGHDN, CDR2 FVKESK. This CDR3 has 13 residues. The V and J ends lost 3 bases and 4 bases respectively, with 9 bases between them. CDR3 amino acids: CASSHGLVYGYTF. In DNA, the CDR3 is TGTGCCAGCAGCCACGGACTGGTCTATGGCTACACCTTC.

V and J are TRBV19 and TRBJ1-6, with TRBD1 matching over 8 bases. The junction had 12 bases not matched to a gene; V was cut back by 5 bases and J by 3 bases. The V gene's germline CDR1 is LNHDA and CDR2 SQIVND (reference sequence). This CDR3 spans 18 amino acids. The CDR3 region is CASSFPVDRGVYNSPLHF. The DNA for the CDR3 is TGTGCCAGTAGTTTCCCAGTCGACAGGGGCGTCTATAATTCACCCCTCCACTTT.

The chain carries TRBV5-1 and TRBJ1-2, with D perhaps matching TRBD1 (5 bases). Trimming removed 4 bases from V and 6 bases from J, with 16 bases in between. The CDR3 runs 14 residues. The germline gives CDR1 SGHRS, CDR2 YFSETQ. The chain's CDR3 is CASSQGRGVNGYTF. As DNA, the CDR3 is TGCGCCAGCAGCCAAGGGAGGGGTGTAAATGGCTACACCTTC.

V and J are TRBV25-1 and TRBJ1-4; D is ambiguous. The germline V gene encodes CDR1 MGHDK and CDR2 SYGVNS. The CDR3 has 14 amino acids. The germline V and J ends were trimmed by 3 bases and 0 bases, with 5 bases remaining between them. The CDR3, as DNA: TGTGCCAGCAGTGAGTCTGCAACTAATGAAAAACTGTTTTTT. This gives the protein CASSESATNEKLFF.

J is TRBJ2-5 and V is TRBV13; D is unclear. The germline V gene encodes CDR1 PRHDT and CDR2 FYEKMQ (reference sequence). V was cut by 5 bases and J by 5 bases, with 9 bases left in between. The CDR3 contains 12 residues. The CDR3 region is CASSRVRETQYF. The CDR3, as DNA: TGTGCCAGCAGCAGAGTTCGGGAGACCCAGTACTTC.

CDR3 protein: CASSQERDFSYEQYF. The CDR3 DNA reads TGCGCCAGCAGCCAAGAAAGGGACTTTTCCTACGAGCAGTACTTC. The chain couples TRBV4-1 to TRBJ2-7; TRBD2 might be the D (6 bases). CDR3 length: 15 residues. Germline CDR1 is MGHRA and CDR2 is YSYEKL. Trimming shortened V by 0 bases and J by 1 base, and 10 bases separated the two germline ends.

The chain is built from TRBV4-3 and TRBJ1-4, with TRBD1 identical over 8 bases. CDR1 LGHNA and CDR2 YSLEER come from the germline V gene. V lost 3 bases, J lost 8 bases, and 14 bases stayed unmatched. The CDR3 has 17 amino acids. The CDR3 nucleotides read TGCGCCAGCAGCCACCTAGCACTGACAGGGGAGGGCGAAAAACTGTTTTTT. Translating gives CASSHLALTGEGEKLFF.

V and J are TRBV10-1 and TRBJ1-1; unclear D gene. CDR1 is WNHNN, CDR2 SYGVQD, per germline (reference sequence). CDR3 length: 14 amino acids. The V end was cut by 3 bases, the J end by 1 base, with 9 bases between. CDR3 coding DNA: TGCGCCAGCAGTGATATGCGCACGAACACTGAAGCTTTCTTT. This codes for CASSDMRTNTEAFF.

The CDR3: CASSWTGGGTEAFF. The CDR3 nucleotides read TGTGCCAGCAGTTGGACAGGGGGTGGAACTGAAGCTTTCTTT. The chain is built from TRBV27 and TRBJ1-1; 10 nucleotides agree with TRBD1. Trimming at V came to 4 bases and at J to 5 bases, leaving 4 bases not matched to a gene. Germline V gene sequence: CDR1 MNHEY, CDR2 SMNVEV (reference sequence). The CDR3 loop spans 14 amino acids.

This chain joins TRBV19 and TRBJ1-2, with TRBD1 identical over 9 bases. CDR1 LNHDA and CDR2 SQIVND come from the germline V gene (reference sequence). This CDR3 comprises 13 residues. V shed 6 bases and J 5 bases; nucleotides not matched to a gene: 4. The CDR3 sequence is CASSDRGTYGYTF. CDR3 coding DNA: TGTGCCAGTAGCGACAGGGGGACTTATGGCTACACCTTC.